This T cell receptor beta chain stems from a study of blood T cell repertoires in COVID-19. Study as a whole: From the United States, Italy and Spain came samples of acute and convalescent COVID-19. Sources were T cells, B-cell-depleted T cells, or PBMCs; the material itself was cDNA or gDNA.

The J segment lost 12 bases and the V segment lost 7 bases, leaving 15 bases of the junction unmatched. The CDR3 is made up of 15 amino acids. The V gene's germline CDR1 is MNHNY and CDR2 SVGAGI (reference sequence). Source study methods: From reference gene primer amplification, estimates of nucleated cell counts were derived. Sequencing was performed with immunoSEQ multiplex PCR; in TCRdb, only in-frame clones are kept and a portion is missing. V and J calls and clone size come straight from that table; D and trimming were deduced from the DNA. Among fewer than 20,000 clones listed, over 75% were seen once.

The TCR was taken from a man between 40 and 49 years old with active or convalescent COVID-19. The material sequenced was peripheral blood. This chain connects TRBV6-6 to TRBJ1-6, with 7 nucleotides matching TRBD1. CDR3 in DNA: TGTGCCAGCACCTTAGCCGGACAGGACTCGGAACCCCTCCACTTT. Protein sequence: CASTLAGQDSEPLHF.